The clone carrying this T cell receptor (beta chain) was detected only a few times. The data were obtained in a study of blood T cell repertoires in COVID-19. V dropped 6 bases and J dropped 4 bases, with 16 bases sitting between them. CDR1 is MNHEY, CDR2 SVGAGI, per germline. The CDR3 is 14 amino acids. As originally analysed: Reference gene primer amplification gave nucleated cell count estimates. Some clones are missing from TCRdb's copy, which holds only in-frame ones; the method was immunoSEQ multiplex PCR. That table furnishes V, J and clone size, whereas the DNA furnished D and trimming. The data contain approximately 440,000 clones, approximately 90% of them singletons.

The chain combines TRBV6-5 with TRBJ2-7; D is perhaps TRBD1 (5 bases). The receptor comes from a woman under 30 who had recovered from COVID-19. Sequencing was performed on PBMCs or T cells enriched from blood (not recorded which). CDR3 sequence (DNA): TGTGCCAGCAGCCGGTCCAGGGAATCGTACGAGCAGTACTTC. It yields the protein CASSRSRESYEQYF.